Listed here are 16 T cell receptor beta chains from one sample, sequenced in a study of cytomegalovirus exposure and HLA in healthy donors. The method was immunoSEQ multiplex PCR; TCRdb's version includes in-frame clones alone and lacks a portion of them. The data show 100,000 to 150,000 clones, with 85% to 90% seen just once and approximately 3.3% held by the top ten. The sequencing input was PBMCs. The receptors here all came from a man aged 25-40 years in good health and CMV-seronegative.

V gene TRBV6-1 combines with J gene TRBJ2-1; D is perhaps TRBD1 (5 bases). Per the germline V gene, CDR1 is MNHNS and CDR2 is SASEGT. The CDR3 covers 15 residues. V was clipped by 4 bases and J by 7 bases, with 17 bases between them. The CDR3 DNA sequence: TGTGCCAGCAGTGTTGGACACCACCCTTGGAATGAGCAGTTCTTC. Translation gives CASSVGHHPWNEQFF.

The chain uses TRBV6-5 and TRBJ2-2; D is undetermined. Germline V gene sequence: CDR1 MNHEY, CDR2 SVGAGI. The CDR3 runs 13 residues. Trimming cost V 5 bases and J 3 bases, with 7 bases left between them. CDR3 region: CASSAIYTGELFF. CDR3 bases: TGTGCCAGCAGTGCGATCTACACCGGGGAGCTGTTTTTT.

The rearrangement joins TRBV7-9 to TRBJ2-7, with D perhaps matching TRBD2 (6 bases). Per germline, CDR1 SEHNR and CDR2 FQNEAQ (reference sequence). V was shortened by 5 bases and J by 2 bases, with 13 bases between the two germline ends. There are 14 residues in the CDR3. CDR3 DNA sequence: TGTGCCAGCAGCCCCAGCGCGGGGCCCTACGAGCAGTACTTC. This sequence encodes CASSPSAGPYEQYF.

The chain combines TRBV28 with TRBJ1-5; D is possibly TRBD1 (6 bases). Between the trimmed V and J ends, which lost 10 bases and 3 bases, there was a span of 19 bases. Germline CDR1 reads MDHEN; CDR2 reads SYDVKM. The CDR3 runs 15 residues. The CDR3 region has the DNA TGTGCCATAGCGACGGACAGCAACCCCAATCAGCCCCAGCATTTT. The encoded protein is CAIATDSNPNQPQHF.

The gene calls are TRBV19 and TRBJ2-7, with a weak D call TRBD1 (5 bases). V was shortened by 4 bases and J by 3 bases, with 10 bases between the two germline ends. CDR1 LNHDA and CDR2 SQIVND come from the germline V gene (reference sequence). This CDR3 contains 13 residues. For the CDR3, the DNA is TGTGCCAGTAGTAATGGACACAACTACGAGCAGTACTTC. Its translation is CASSNGHNYEQYF.

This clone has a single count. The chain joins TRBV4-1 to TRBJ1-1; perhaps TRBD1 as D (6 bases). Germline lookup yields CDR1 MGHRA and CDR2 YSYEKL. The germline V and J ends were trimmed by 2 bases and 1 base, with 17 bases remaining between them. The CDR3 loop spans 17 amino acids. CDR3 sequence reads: CASSQPTFQGPNTEAFF. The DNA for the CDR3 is TGCGCCAGCAGCCAACCAACTTTCCAGGGGCCGAACACTGAAGCTTTCTTT.

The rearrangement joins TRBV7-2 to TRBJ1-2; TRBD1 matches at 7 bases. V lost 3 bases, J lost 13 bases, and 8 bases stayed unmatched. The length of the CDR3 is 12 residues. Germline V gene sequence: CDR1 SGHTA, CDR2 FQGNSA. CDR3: CASSLEGGASTF. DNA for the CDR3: TGTGCCAGCAGCTTGGAAGGGGGCGCTTCCACCTTC.

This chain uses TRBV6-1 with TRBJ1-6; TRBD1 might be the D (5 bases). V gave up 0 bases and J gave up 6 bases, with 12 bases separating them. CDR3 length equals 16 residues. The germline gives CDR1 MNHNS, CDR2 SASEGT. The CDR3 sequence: CASSEAGGVTNSPLHF. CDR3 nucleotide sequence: TGTGCCAGCAGTGAAGCCGGGGGGGTAACTAATTCACCCCTCCACTTT.

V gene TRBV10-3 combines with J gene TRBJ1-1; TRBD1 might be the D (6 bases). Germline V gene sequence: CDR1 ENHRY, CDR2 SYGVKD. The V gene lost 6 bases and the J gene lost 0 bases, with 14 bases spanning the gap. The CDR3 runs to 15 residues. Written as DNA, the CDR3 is TGTGCCATCAGCCAGGAACAGGGAATGAACACTGAAGCTTTCTTT. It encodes CAISQEQGMNTEAFF.

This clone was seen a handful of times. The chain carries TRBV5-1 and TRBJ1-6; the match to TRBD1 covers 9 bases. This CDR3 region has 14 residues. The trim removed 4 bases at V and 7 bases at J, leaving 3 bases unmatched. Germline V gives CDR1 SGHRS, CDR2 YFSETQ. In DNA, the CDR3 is TGCGCCAGCAGCGCGGGACAGGGAAATTCACCCCTCCACTTT. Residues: CASSAGQGNSPLHF.

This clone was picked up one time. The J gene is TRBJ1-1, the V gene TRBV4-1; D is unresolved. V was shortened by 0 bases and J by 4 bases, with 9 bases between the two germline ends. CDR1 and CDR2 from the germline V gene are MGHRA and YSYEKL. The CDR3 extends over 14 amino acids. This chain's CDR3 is CASSQDGGFTEAFF. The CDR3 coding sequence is TGCGCCAGCAGCCAAGATGGCGGGTTCACTGAAGCTTTCTTT.

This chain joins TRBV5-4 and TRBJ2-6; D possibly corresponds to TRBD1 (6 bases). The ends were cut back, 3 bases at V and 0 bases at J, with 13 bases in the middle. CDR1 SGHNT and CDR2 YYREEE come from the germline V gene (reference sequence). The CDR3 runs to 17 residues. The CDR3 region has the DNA TGTGCCAGCAGCTCCGGGACACCGAGCTCTGGGGCCAACGTCCTGACTTTC. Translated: CASSSGTPSSGANVLTF. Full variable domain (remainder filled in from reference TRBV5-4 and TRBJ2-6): ETGVTQSPTHLIKTRGQQVTLRCSSQSGHNTVSWYQQALGQGPQFIFQYYREEENGRGNFPPRFSGLQFPNYSSELNVNALELDDSALYLCASSSGTPSSGANVLTFGAGSRLTVL.

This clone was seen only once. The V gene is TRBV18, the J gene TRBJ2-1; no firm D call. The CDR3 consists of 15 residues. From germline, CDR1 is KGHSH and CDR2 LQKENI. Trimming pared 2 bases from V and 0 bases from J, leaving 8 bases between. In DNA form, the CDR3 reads TGTGCCAGCTCACCAATCTGGAGCTCCTACAATGAGCAGTTCTTC. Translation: CASSPIWSSYNEQFF. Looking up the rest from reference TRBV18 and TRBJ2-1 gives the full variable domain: NAGVMQNPRHLVRRRGQEARLRCSPMKGHSHVYWYRQLPEEGLKFMVYLQKENIIDESGMPKERFSAEFPKEGPSILRIQQVVRGDSAAYFCASSPIWSSYNEQFFGPGTRLTVL.

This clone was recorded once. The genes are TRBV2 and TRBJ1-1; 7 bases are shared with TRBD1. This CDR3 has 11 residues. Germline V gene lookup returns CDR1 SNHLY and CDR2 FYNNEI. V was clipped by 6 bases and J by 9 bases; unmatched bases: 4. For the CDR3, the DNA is TGTGCCAGCAGAGACAGGGTAAAAGCTTTCTTT. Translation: CASRDRVKAFF.

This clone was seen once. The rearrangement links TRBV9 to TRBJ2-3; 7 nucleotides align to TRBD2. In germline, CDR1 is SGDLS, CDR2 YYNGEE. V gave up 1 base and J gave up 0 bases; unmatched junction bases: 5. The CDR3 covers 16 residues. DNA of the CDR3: TGTGCCAGCAGCGTATGGCGAGCGGGGAGCACAGATACGCAGTATTTT. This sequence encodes CASSVWRAGSTDTQYF.

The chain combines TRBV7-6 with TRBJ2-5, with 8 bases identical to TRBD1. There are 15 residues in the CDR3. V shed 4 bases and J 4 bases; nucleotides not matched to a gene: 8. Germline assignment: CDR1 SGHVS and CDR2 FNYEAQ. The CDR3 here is CASSSLGTGGETQYF. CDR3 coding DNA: TGTGCCAGCAGCTCGTTGGGGACAGGAGGAGAGACCCAGTACTTC.